A selection of T cell receptor beta chains follows, all from one sample in a study of shared clonotypes between healthy human individuals. Assay used: immunoSEQ multiplex PCR; TCRdb lists only in-frame clones, some missing. There are about half a million clones in the sample; roughly 80% occur only once, and 9.5% to 15% lies in the top ten. Sequenced: PBMCs. The source is a middle-aged woman in good health. Some clones in this sample may be carry-over from other donors' samples. The CDR3 runs from the conserved cysteine through the conserved F or W.

CDR3 protein | V gene | CDR3 length
CASSVATAGESNEQFF | TRBV9 | 16
CASSVQGAQNTEAFF | TRBV5-1 | 15
CASSAAHTTSGTLYEQYF | TRBV6-1 | 18
CASYGTSGSLSEQYF | TRBV28 | 15
CASTLSGAGANVLTF | TRBV2 | 15
CASSQGVNSYEQYF | TRBV18 | 14
CAISESELAGRYEQYF | TRBV10-3 | 16
CASSQDGTAGELFF | TRBV4-2 | 14
CASSYWNTQGNYGYTF | TRBV6-5 | 16
CASSEAPYPRGEETQYF | TRBV6-1 | 17
CASSEPNTEAFF | TRBV6-1 | 12
CASSRSAAESSYEQYF | TRBV5-5 | 16
CASSFSGAVIYNEQFF | TRBV7-9 | 16
CASSYSDRGYGYTF | TRBV6-5 | 14
CASSQDPGREQYF | TRBV4-3 | 13
CASSSGLNTEAFF | TRBV19 | 13
CASSLVGGSGQETQYF | TRBV11-2 | 16
CASSLGTANEQFF | TRBV7-6 | 13
CASNPTTGYGEQYF | TRBV5-6 | 14
CASSLEASAAYNEQFF | TRBV11-3 | 16
CASSPLKSTDTQYF | TRBV6-6 | 14
CASYLIASDTQYF | TRBV5-1 | 13
CASSPTVSSYEQYF | TRBV28 | 14
CATSRDRLGGYEQYF | TRBV15 | 15
CASSEGGTSGSREQYF | TRBV9 | 16
CSVEGTGAFKAFF | TRBV29-1 | 13
CASSSSGAPQETQYF | TRBV5-6 | 15
CASSQAPAGTYEQYF | TRBV7-3 | 15
CGWGEDSYNEQFF | TRBV30 | 13
CASSSLAGAGTGELFF | TRBV5-1 | 16
CASSVADYSREQYF | TRBV9 | 14
CASSSTPGQGAKNIQYF | TRBV28 | 17
CASRNRWDTGELFF | TRBV6-1 | 14
CASSQLGGMGYEQYF | TRBV14 | 15
CASRPGLAGARRGEQYF | TRBV28 | 17
CASSYSTAGVRHEQYF | TRBV6-5 | 16
CARSSNRHNYGYTF | TRBV5-3 | 14
CASSRQGYEQYF | TRBV7-3 | 12
CASSQVRATGLTTGRARKLFF | TRBV4-3 | 21
CASSSGTGITYEQYF | TRBV5-1 | 15
CASSSRGPGRETQYF | TRBV14 | 15
CAWKGQGASNQHQHF | TRBV30 | 15
CASSKAVEGLTGANVLTF | TRBV21-1 | 18
CASSPTEWNTQYF | TRBV9 | 13
CSAREYYGYTF | TRBV20-1 | 11
CASSLGYNEQFF | TRBV28 | 12
CASSFWGRAYQETQYF | TRBV5-4 | 16
CASKVDRNTEAFF | TRBV6-1 | 13
CASSLVGSGGRGTEAFF | TRBV5-1 | 17
CASSELGDRNEQFF | TRBV25-1 | 14
CAWSVQTVSTEQFF | TRBV30 | 14